The 31 T cell receptor beta chains below were found in one sample sequenced in a study of regulatory T cells in long-lasting Graves disease. Time point: newly diagnosed GD, antithyroid drugs for less than 3 months. Extracted RNA from PBMCs served as the source of the TCR library. Construction of the TCR beta libraries employed iRepertoire HTBI primers in conjunction with Arm-PCR of CDR3 regions. TCRdb analysed the multiplex PCR reads with MiXCR anew, one entry per CDR3 protein. The sample gives about 440,000 distinct CDR3 sequences, about 16% of which show up once; 23% is in the top ten. The same sample was also studied in work on T cells in Graves' hyperthyroidism and ophthalmopathy.

Specimen: peripheral blood mononuclear cells (PBMCs), collected at new diagnosis, from a patient treated with antithyroid drugs. The source of these receptors is a woman under 30 with Graves disease.

Remarks on this clonotype: A much more abundant neighbour one base away suggests this may be a read error. The gene calls are TRBV3-2 and TRBJ2-1; the listed D gene, TRBD2, was not tested against the DNA. TRBV3-2 is classified as a pseudogene. This CDR3 contains 17 residues. CDR3 bases: TGTGCCAGCGGCCAAGTCAGGCTAGCGGGAGACTACAATGAGCAGTTCTTC. Its protein is CASGQVRLAGDYNEQFF.

The table lists this clonotype with many counts. The chain couples TRBV7-8 to TRBJ1-4; D may be TRBD1 (5 bases). The V and J ends lost 5 bases and 7 bases respectively, with 20 bases between them. CDR1 SGHVS and CDR2 FQNEAQ come from the germline V gene. The CDR3 covers 16 residues. The CDR3 DNA follows: TGTGCCAGCAGCCGCGGGGTGGGATGGGGGAGTGAAAAACTGTTTTTT. Protein sequence: CASSRGVGWGSEKLFF.

This chain links TRBV20-1 with TRBJ2-1, with 9 bases aligning to TRBD2. The CDR3 spans 13 residues. V gave up 4 bases and J gave up 7 bases; unmatched junction bases: 5. Germline V lookup: CDR1 DFQATT, CDR2 SNEGSKA (reference sequence). The CDR3 nucleotides read TGCAGTGCTACTACTAGCGGGTTGAATGAGCAGTTCTTC. This codes for CSATTSGLNEQFF.

This clonotype showed up many times. J is TRBJ2-5 and V is TRBV3-1; the D is unclear. The ends were cut back, 0 bases at V and 0 bases at J, with 8 bases in the middle. The CDR3 is 15 residues long. Germline V lookup: CDR1 LGHDT, CDR2 YNNKEL (reference sequence). CDR3 loop: CASSQDLANQETQYF. CDR3 nucleotides: TGTGCCAGCAGCCAAGATTTGGCCAACCAAGAGACCCAGTACTTC.

This clonotype has at least ten counts. V and J are TRBV29-1 and TRBJ2-1; possibly TRBD1 for D (5 bases). CDR3 length equals 12 residues. V lost 5 bases and J 7 bases, leaving 12 bases between the germline ends. The germline CDR1 and CDR2 sequences are SQVTM and ANQGSEA. Here the CDR3 DNA reads TGCAGCGTTACCGCAGGGATTAATGAGCAGTTCTTC. The encoded protein is CSVTAGINEQFF.

This clonotype was found many times. This chain uses TRBV30 with TRBJ2-5; tentatively, D is TRBD2 (6 bases). This CDR3 region has 13 residues. Germline V gene sequence: CDR1 GTSNPN, CDR2 SVGIG (reference sequence). Trimming pared 2 bases from V and 2 bases from J, leaving 9 bases between. The CDR3 loop is CAWSSGGQETQYF. The CDR3 region has the DNA TGTGCCTGGAGTAGCGGAGGGCAAGAGACCCAGTACTTC.

This rearrangement joins TRBV29-1 to TRBJ2-1; 8 bases match TRBD2. After removal of 8 bases from V and 0 bases from J, the junction contained 3 bases not matched to a gene. Germline assignment: CDR1 SQVTM and CDR2 ANQGSEA. There are 13 residues in the CDR3. CDR3 in DNA: TGCAGCTTTAGCGGGACCTCCTACAATGAGCAGTTCTTC. Translating gives CSFSGTSYNEQFF.

This clonotype was seen ten or more times. The V call is TRBV6-1, the J call TRBJ2-3; tentatively, D is TRBD1 (5 bases). V lost 7 bases, J lost 2 bases, and 10 bases lay in between. From germline, CDR1 is MNHNS and CDR2 SASEGT. The length of the CDR3 is 13 residues. The CDR3 loop is CASTKTVTDTQYF. In DNA, the CDR3 is TGTGCCAGCACCAAGACAGTCACAGATACGCAGTATTTT.

This clonotype was observed many times. This rearrangement joins TRBV24-1 to TRBJ2-1; 10 bases line up with TRBD2. The junction had 6 bases not matched to a gene; V was cut back by 3 bases and J by 5 bases. The length of the CDR3 is 16 residues. Germline CDR1 reads KGHDR; CDR2 reads SFDVKD. The CDR3 DNA follows: TGTGCCACCAGTGATAAAACTAGCGGGGACGACAATGAGCAGTTCTTC. Translation gives CATSDKTSGDDNEQFF.

This clonotype has only a few counts. This rearrangement joins TRBV27 to TRBJ1-2, with 7 nucleotides matching TRBD1. Germline trimming cut 0 bases from V and 7 bases from J; bases unmatched to any gene: 2. The CDR3 is 13 residues long. CDR1 MNHEY and CDR2 SMNVEV come from the germline V gene (reference sequence). The CDR3 DNA sequence: TGTGCCAGCAGTTTATCAGGGGGCGTTGGCTACACCTTC. It codes for CASSLSGGVGYTF.

Many counts were recorded for this clonotype. The chain is built from TRBV3-1 and TRBJ2-3; 9 bases map to TRBD2. The CDR3 loop spans 16 amino acids. CDR1 is LGHDT and CDR2 is YNNKEL in the germline V gene (reference sequence). V shed 4 bases and J 3 bases; nucleotides not matched to a gene: 8. In DNA form, the CDR3 reads TGTGCCAGCAGCCGTAGCGGGAGCACACTAACAGATACGCAGTATTTT. It translates to CASSRSGSTLTDTQYF.

This clonotype was counted at least ten times. This sequence joins TRBV7-2 and TRBJ2-5; maybe TRBD1 (6 bases). The CDR3 runs to 15 residues. The germline CDR1 and CDR2 sequences are SGHTA and FQGNSA. Trimming stripped 1 base from V and 5 bases from J, with 14 bases between. In DNA form, the CDR3 reads TGTGCCAGCAGCTTAGAGCAGGGGTCCTGGGAGACCCAGTACTTC. This codes for CASSLEQGSWETQYF.

This clonotype was seen a few times. This chain uses TRBV5-6 with TRBJ2-3; 7 bases align to TRBD1. The V gene end was trimmed by 0 bases and the J gene end by 3 bases; junction bases not matched to a gene: 7. The CDR3 sequence is 16 residues long. Germline V gene sequence: CDR1 SGHDT, CDR2 YYEEEE. CDR3: CASSLAGWDSTDTQYF. For the CDR3, the DNA is TGTGCCAGCAGCTTGGCGGGCTGGGACAGTACAGATACGCAGTATTTT.

This clonotype was seen a handful of times. CDR3 nucleotides: TGTGCCAGCAACCTCCCCGGGGGGACAGGAGCCTACGAGCAGTACTTC. It specifies CASNLPGGTGAYEQYF. V is TRBV28 and J is TRBJ2-7; possible D gene TRBD1, 8 bases. Germline values: CDR1 MDHEN, CDR2 SYDVKM. The V gene lost 7 bases and the J gene lost 2 bases, with 21 bases spanning the gap. The CDR3 has 16 amino acids.

This clonotype was detected only a few times. CDR3 in amino acids: CATSRGQGARVTGELFF. CDR3 DNA sequence: TGTGCCACCAGCAGAGGGCAGGGGGCAAGGGTGACCGGGGAGCTGTTTTTT. The gene calls are TRBV15 and TRBJ2-2; TRBD1 matches at 8 bases. This CDR3 has 17 amino acids. V gave up 1 base and J gave up 5 bases; unmatched junction bases: 9. CDR1 LNHNV and CDR2 YYDKDF come from the germline V gene (reference sequence).

As regards this clonotype: This may be a read error, as it is one base from a much larger clone. The chain joins TRBV2 to TRBJ2-1; D might be TRBD2 (5 bases). CDR1 and CDR2 (germline): SNHLY, FYNNEI. The CDR3 has 16 residues. In DNA form, the CDR3 reads TGTGCCAGCAGTGAATGGAGGTTCCCCTCCTACAATGAGCAGCTCTTC. Translating gives CASSEWRFPSYNEQLF.

As to this clonotype: Possible read error: a much larger clone is one base away. As DNA, the CDR3 is TGTGCCAGCAGTGAAGTCGAGAACACTGAAGCTTTCTTT. Translated: CASSEVENTEAFF. V gene TRBV25-1 combines with J gene TRBJ1-1; D unresolved. CDR1 MGHDK and CDR2 SYGVNS come from the germline V gene. The V end lost 2 bases, the J end lost 1 base, and 5 bases lay between the germline ends. The CDR3 spans 13 residues.

Regarding this clonotype: A much larger clone differs by one base, so this may be a read error. The rearrangement joins TRBV12-3 or TRBV12-4 to TRBJ2-3; the match to TRBD2 covers 9 bases. The tail of the sequence fits TRBJ2-7 better, so the J call may be wrong. The CDR3 contains 16 residues. The CDR3: CASSFGLAGSPIEQYF. The CDR3 nucleotides read TGTGCCAGCAGTTTTGGGCTAGCGGGATCCCCAATTGAGCAGTACTTC.

This clonotype was seen repeatedly, ten times or more. The chain links TRBV29-1 to TRBJ1-1; 7 bases fit TRBD1. CDR3 length: 14 residues. Germline trimming cut 6 bases from V and 0 bases from J; bases unmatched to any gene: 7. From germline, CDR1 is SQVTM and CDR2 ANQGSEA. CDR3 nucleotides: TGCAGCGTGATACAGGGGAACATGAACACTGAAGCTTTCTTT. It yields the protein CSVIQGNMNTEAFF.

This clonotype was seen at least ten times. The chain's CDR3 is CASIRSVVLSTDTQYF. The CDR3 region has the DNA TGTGCCAGCATCCGATCGGTGGTCCTAAGCACAGATACGCAGTATTTT. This chain joins TRBV12-3 or TRBV12-4 and TRBJ2-3; D call uncertain. Trimming pared 7 bases from V and 0 bases from J, leaving 17 bases between. CDR3 length: 16 amino acids.

This clonotype was counted between two and nine times. The chain links TRBV7-2 to TRBJ2-1; D is unclear. Trimming took off 3 bases at V and 9 bases at J, with 9 bases between the two ends. This CDR3 is built from 12 residues. Germline CDR1 and CDR2: SGHTA and FQGNSA. This chain's CDR3 is CASSFSRVEQFF. CDR3 DNA: TGTGCCAGCAGCTTTTCTAGGGTTGAGCAGTTCTTC.

CDR3 protein: CSVGRTSGLTGELFF. The CDR3 DNA reads as TGCAGCGTTGGACGGACTAGCGGACTCACCGGGGAGCTGTTTTTT. This rearrangement joins TRBV29-1 to TRBJ2-2; TRBD2 matches at 10 bases. In germline, CDR1 is SQVTM, CDR2 ANQGSEA. With 4 bases clipped from V and 4 bases from J, the junction kept 6 bases outside the gene matches. The CDR3 has 15 residues.

There are a few counts of this clonotype. The gene calls are TRBV3-1 and TRBJ2-7; 10 bases fit TRBD1. The CDR3 spans 15 residues. Germline V gene sequence: CDR1 LGHDT, CDR2 YNNKEL (reference sequence). The V and J ends lost 7 bases and 2 bases, in that order; junction bases with no gene match: 8. The CDR3 is CASNNRDRGAYEQYF. The CDR3 nucleotides read TGTGCCAGCAACAACCGGGACAGGGGCGCCTACGAGCAGTACTTC.

In its sample, this clonotype was seen many times. The chain uses TRBV27 and TRBJ1-2; no clear D. CDR1 is MNHEY and CDR2 is SMNVEV in the germline V gene (reference sequence). This CDR3 is 14 amino acids long. The ends were cut back, 0 bases at V and 3 bases at J, with 8 bases in the middle. CDR3 DNA sequence: TGTGCCAGCAGTTTATCAGCAGCACACTATGGCTACACCTTC. Its protein product is CASSLSAAHYGYTF.

This chain links TRBV4-1 with TRBJ2-1; D might be TRBD2 (5 bases). Germline values: CDR1 MGHRA, CDR2 YSYEKL. This CDR3 spans 17 amino acids. V was pared by 0 bases and J by 2 bases, with 14 bases between. The CDR3 DNA reads as TGCGCCAGCAGCCAAGATCTAAGCGGTTTAACCTACAATGAGCAGTTCTTC. Amino acid sequence: CASSQDLSGLTYNEQFF.

This clonotype was seen only a few times. The chain combines TRBV14 with TRBJ2-3, with D maybe TRBD1 (6 bases). Trimming shortened V by 0 bases and J by 6 bases, and 13 bases separated the two germline ends. Germline lookup yields CDR1 SGHDN and CDR2 FVKESK. CDR3 length equals 15 residues. The DNA for the CDR3 is TGTGCCAGCAGCCAAGATAGGGGGAGTGGTGATACGCAGTATTTT. It is translated as CASSQDRGSGDTQYF.

This clonotype appeared a few times. This chain links TRBV6-1 with TRBJ2-1; D unresolved. The CDR3 covers 14 residues. CDR1 and CDR2 (germline): MNHNS, SASEGT. Trimming cost V 5 bases and J 8 bases, with 16 bases left between them. The CDR3 loop reads CASSHGAGVHEQFF. As DNA, the CDR3 is TGTGCCAGCAGTCACGGCGCTGGTGTCCATGAGCAGTTCTTC.

The chain uses TRBV25-1 and TRBJ2-1; possible D gene TRBD2, 6 bases. Between the trimmed V and J ends, which lost 3 bases and 9 bases, there was a span of 9 bases. The CDR3 is made up of 12 amino acids. The germline CDR1 and CDR2 sequences are MGHDK and SYGVNS. As DNA, the CDR3 is TGTGCCAGCAGTGACGGGGGAGGTGAGCAGTTCTTC. Translation: CASSDGGGEQFF.

The chain is built from TRBV5-4 and TRBJ1-4, with D unresolved. V lost 4 bases, J lost 2 bases, and 15 bases lay in between. The germline V gene has CDR1 SGHNT and CDR2 YYREEE (reference sequence). CDR3 length: 16 amino acids. CDR3 DNA sequence: TGTGCCAGCAGCCCCACACCTGTGGAGACTAATGAAAAACTGTTTTTT. Amino acid sequence: CASSPTPVETNEKLFF.

The rearrangement joins TRBV5-1 to TRBJ2-3; TRBD2 aligns across 10 bases. The ends lost 7 bases at V and 4 bases at J; junction bases unmatched: 9. Germline CDR1 SGHRS, CDR2 YFSETQ. The CDR3 sequence is 15 residues long. For the CDR3, the DNA is TGCGCCAGCCTCCCGACTAGCGGGTCCCCAGATACGCAGTATTTT. Encoded protein: CASLPTSGSPDTQYF.

This clonotype was found once. This chain connects TRBV7-2 to TRBJ1-5; 9 nucleotides agree with TRBD1. This CDR3 is built from 14 residues. Germline assignment: CDR1 SGHTA and CDR2 FQGNSA. V shed 5 bases, J shed 6 bases, and the junction held 5 bases outside the gene matches. The CDR3 DNA reads as TGTGCCAGCAGCCCCGGGACAGGGATTCAGCCCCAGCATTTT. It translates to CASSPGTGIQPQHF.